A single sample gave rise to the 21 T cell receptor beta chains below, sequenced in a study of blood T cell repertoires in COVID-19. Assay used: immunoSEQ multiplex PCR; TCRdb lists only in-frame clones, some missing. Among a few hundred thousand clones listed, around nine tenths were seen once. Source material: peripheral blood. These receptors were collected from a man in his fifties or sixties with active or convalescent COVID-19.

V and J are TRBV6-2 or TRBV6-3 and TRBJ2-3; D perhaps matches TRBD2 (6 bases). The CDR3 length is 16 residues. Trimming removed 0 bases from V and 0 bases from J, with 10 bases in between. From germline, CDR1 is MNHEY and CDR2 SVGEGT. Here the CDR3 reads CASSYSRGFSTDTQYF. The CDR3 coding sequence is TGTGCCAGCAGTTACTCCCGGGGGTTTAGCACAGATACGCAGTATTTT.

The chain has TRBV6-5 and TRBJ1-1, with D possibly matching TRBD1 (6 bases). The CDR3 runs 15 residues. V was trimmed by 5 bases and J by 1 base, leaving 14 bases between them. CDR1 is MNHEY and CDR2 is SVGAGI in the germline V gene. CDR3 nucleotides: TGTGCCAGCAGTCCACAGGGCCCGGCGAACACTGAAGCTTTCTTT. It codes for CASSPQGPANTEAFF.

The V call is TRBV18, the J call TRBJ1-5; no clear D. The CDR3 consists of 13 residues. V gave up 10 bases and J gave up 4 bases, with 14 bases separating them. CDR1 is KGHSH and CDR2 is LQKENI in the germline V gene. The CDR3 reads CATTLGHNQPQHF. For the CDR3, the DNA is TGTGCCACCACTCTTGGGCATAATCAGCCCCAGCATTTT.

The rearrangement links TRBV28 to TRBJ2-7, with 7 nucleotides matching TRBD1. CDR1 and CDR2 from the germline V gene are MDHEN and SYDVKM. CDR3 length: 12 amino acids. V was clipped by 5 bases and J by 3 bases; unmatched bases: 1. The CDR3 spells CASSRTGYEQYF. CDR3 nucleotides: TGTGCCAGCAGTAGGACAGGCTACGAGCAGTACTTC.

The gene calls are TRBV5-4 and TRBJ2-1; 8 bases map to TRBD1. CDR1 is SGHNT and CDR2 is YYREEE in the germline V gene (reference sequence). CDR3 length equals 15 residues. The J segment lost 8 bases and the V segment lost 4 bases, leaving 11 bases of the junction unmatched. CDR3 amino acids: CASSGSGGWVDEQFF. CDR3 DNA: TGTGCCAGCAGCGGCTCAGGGGGCTGGGTCGATGAGCAGTTCTTC.

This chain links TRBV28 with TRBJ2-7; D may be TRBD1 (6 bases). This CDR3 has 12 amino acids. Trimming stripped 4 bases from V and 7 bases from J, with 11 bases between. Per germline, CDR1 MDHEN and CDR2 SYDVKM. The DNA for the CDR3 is TGTGCCAGCAGTTCCCCTAGGGGGGAGCAGTACTTC. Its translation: CASSSPRGEQYF.

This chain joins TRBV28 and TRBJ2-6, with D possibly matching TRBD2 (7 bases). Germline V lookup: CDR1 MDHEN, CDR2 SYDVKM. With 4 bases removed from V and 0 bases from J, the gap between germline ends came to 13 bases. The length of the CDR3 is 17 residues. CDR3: CASSWGRGPSGANVLTF. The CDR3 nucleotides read TGTGCCAGCAGTTGGGGGCGGGGGCCCTCTGGGGCCAACGTCCTGACTTTC.

CDR3 DNA sequence: TGTGCCAGCAGTCCAAGACAGGGACAAGAGACCCAGTACTTC. It codes for CASSPRQGQETQYF. This chain links TRBV6-6 with TRBJ2-5, with 7 bases lining up with TRBD1. The length of the CDR3 is 14 residues. CDR1 is MNHNY and CDR2 is SVGAGI in the germline V gene (reference sequence). After removal of 5 bases from V and 2 bases from J, the junction contained 5 bases not matched to a gene.

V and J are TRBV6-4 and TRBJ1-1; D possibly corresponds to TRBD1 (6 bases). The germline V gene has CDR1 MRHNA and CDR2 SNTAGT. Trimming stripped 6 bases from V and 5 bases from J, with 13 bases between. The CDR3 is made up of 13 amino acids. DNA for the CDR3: TGTGCCAGCAGCGCTACAGGGCTGACTGAAGCTTTCTTT. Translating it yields CASSATGLTEAFF.

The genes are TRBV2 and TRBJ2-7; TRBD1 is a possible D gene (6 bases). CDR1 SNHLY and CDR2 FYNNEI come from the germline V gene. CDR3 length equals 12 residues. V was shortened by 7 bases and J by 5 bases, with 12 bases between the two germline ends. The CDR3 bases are TGTGCCAGCAAAACAGGGTGGAACGAGCAGTACTTC. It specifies CASKTGWNEQYF. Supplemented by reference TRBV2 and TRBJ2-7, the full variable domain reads EPEVTQTPSHQVTQMGQEVILRCVPISNHLYFYWYRQILGQKVEFLVSFYNNEISEKSEIFDDQFSVERPDGSNFTLKIRSTKLEDSAMYFCASKTGWNEQYFGPGTRLTVT.

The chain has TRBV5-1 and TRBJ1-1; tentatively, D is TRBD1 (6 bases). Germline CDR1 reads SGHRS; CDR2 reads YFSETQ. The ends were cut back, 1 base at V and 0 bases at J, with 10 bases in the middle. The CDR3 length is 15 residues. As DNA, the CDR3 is TGCGCCAGCAGCTTGCTTGGACAGCTGAACACTGAAGCTTTCTTT. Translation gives CASSLLGQLNTEAFF.

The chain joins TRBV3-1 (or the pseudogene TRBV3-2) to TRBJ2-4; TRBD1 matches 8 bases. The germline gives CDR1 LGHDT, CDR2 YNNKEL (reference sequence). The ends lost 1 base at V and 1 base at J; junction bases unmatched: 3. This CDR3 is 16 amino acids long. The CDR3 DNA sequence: TGTGCCAGCAGCCAAGCCCAGGGGGCGGCCAAAAACATTCAGTACTTC. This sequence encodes CASSQAQGAAKNIQYF.

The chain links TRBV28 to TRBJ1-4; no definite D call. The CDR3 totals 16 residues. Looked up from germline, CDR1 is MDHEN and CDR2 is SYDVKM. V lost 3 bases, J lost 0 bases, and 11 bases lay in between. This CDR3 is CASSFRMRATNEKLFF. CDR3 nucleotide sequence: TGTGCCAGCAGTTTTAGGATGAGGGCAACTAATGAAAAACTGTTTTTT.

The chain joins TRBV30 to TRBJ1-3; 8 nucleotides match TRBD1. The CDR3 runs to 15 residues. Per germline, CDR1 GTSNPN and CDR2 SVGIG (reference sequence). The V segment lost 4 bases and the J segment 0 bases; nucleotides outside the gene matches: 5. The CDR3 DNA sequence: TGTGCCTGGACAGGGGGCTCCCTCTCTGGAAACACCATATATTTT. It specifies CAWTGGSLSGNTIYF.

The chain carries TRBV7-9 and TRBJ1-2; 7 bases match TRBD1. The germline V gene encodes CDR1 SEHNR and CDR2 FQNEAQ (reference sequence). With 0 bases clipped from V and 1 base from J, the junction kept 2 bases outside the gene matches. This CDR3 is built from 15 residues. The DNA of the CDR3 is TGTGCCAGCAGCTTAGCTGGGACAGATAACTATGGCTACACCTTC. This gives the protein CASSLAGTDNYGYTF.

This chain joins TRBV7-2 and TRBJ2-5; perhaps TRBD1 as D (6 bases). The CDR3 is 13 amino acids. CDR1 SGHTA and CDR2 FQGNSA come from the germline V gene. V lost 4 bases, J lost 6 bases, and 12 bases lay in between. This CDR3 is CASSSRDTQTQYF. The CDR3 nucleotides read TGTGCCAGCAGCTCTCGGGACACGCAGACCCAGTACTTC.

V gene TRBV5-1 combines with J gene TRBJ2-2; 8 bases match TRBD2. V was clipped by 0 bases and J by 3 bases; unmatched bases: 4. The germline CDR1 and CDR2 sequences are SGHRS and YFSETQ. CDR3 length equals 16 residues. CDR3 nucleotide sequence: TGCGCCAGCAGCTTGGGTGCTAGCGGGTACACCGGGGAGCTGTTTTTT. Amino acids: CASSLGASGYTGELFF.

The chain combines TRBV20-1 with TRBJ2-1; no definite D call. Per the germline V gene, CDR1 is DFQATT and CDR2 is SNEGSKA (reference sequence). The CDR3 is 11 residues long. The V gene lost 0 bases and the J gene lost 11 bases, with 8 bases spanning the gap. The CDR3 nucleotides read TGCAGTGCTAGAGATTGGGCAAAGCAGTTCTTC. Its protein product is CSARDWAKQFF.

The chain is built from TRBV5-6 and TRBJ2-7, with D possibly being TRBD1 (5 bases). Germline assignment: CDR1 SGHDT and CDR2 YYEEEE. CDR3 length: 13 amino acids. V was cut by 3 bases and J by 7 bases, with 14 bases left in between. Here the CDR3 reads CASSSRQSVEQYF. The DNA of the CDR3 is TGTGCCAGCAGCTCCCGACAGAGTGTAGAGCAGTACTTC.

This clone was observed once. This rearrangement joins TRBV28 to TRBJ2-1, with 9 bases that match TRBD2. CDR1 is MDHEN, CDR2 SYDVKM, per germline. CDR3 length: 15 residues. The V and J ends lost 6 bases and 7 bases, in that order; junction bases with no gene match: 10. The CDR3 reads CASRNLAGARNEQFF. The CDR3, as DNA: TGTGCCAGCAGAAATTTAGCGGGAGCTAGAAATGAGCAGTTCTTC.

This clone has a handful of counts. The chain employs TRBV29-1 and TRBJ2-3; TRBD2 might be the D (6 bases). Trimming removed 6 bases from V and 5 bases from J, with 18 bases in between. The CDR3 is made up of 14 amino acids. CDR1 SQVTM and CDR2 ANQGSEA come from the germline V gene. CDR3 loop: CSVRDSPSRDTQYF. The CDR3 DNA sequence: TGCAGCGTGAGGGACTCCCCCTCACGAGATACGCAGTATTTT.